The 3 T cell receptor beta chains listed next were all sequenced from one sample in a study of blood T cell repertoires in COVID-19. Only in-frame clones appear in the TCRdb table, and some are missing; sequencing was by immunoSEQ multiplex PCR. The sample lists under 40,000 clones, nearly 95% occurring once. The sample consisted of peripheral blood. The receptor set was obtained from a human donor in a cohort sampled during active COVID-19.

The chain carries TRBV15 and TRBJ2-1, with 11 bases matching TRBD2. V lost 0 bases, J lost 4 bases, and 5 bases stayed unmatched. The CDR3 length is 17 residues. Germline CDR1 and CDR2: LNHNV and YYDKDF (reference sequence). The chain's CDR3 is CATSRDILAGAYNEQFF. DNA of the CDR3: TGTGCCACCAGCAGAGACATACTAGCGGGAGCGTACAATGAGCAGTTCTTC.

The CDR3 loop reads CASSAPGAGGDTQYF. CDR3 DNA sequence: TGTGCCAGCAGTGCCCCCGGGGCCGGGGGAGATACGCAGTATTTT. The rearrangement links TRBV25-1 to TRBJ2-3; possibly TRBD2 for D (6 bases). This CDR3 spans 15 amino acids. Germline loops: CDR1 MGHDK, CDR2 SYGVNS. The V gene lost 4 bases and the J gene lost 5 bases, with 16 bases spanning the gap.

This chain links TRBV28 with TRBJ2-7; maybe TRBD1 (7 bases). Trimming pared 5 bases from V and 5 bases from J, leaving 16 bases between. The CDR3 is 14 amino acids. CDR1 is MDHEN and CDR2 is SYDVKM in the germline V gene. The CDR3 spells CASSGHRGGDEQYF. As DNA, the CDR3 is TGTGCCAGCAGTGGGCACAGGGGAGGCGACGAGCAGTACTTC.